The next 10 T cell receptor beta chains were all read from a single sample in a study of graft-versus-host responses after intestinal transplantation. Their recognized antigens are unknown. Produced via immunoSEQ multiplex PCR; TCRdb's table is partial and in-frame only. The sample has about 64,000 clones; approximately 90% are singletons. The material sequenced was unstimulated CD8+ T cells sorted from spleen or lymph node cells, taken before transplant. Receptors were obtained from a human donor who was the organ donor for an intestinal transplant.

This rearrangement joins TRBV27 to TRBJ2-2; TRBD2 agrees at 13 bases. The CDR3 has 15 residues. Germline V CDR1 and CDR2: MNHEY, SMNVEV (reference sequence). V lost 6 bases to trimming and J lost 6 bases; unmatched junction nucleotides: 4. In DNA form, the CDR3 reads TGTGCCAGCAGACCACTAGCGGGAGGGGCCGGGGAGCTGTTTTTT. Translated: CASRPLAGGAGELFF.

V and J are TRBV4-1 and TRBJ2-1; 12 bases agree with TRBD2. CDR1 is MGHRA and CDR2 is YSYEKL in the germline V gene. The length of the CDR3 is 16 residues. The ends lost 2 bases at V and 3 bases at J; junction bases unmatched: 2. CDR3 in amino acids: CASSQKTSGSYNEQFF. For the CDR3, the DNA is TGCGCCAGCAGCCAAAAGACTAGCGGGAGCTACAATGAGCAGTTCTTC.

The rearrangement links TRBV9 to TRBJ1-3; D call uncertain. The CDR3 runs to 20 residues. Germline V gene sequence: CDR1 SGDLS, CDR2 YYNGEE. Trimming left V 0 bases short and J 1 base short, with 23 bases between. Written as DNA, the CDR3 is TGTGCCAGCAGCGTAGGACCTTGGGAGGAGGCCCTGACGTCTGGAAACACCATATATTTT. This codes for CASSVGPWEEALTSGNTIYF.

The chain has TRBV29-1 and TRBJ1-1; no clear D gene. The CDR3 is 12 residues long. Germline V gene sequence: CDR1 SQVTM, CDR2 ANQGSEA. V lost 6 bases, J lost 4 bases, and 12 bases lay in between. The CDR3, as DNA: TGCAGCGTGTCTACAGTTTCCACTGAAGCTTTCTTT. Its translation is CSVSTVSTEAFF.

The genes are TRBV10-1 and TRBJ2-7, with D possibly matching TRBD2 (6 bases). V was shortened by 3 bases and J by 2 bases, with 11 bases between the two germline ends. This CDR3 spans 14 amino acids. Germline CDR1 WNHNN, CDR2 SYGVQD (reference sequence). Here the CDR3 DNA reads TGCGCCAGCAGTGATGGAGGGAACCCCTACGAGCAGTACTTC. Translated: CASSDGGNPYEQYF.

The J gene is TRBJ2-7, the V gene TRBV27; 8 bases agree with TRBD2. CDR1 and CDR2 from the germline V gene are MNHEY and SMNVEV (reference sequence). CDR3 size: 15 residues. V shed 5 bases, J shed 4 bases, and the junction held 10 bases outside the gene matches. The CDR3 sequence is CASSPGLAFRYEQYF. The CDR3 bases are TGTGCCAGCAGTCCCGGACTAGCCTTCCGGTACGAGCAGTACTTC.

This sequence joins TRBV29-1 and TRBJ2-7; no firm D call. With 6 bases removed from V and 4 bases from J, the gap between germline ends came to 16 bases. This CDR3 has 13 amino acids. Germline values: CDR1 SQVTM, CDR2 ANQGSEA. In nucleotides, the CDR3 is TGCAGCGTACTCGGTGGAGTACATTACGAGCAGTACTTC. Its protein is CSVLGGVHYEQYF.

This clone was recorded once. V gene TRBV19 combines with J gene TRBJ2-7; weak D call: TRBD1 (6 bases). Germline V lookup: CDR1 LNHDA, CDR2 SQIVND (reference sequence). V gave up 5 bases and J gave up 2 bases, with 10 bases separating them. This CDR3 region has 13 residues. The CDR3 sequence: CASSLSGAYEQYF. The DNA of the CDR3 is TGTGCCAGTAGTTTATCAGGGGCCTACGAGCAGTACTTC.

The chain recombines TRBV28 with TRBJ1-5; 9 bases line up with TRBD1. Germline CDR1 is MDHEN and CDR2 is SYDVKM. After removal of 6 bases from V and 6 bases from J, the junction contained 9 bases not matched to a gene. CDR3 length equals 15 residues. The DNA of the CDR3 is TGTGCCAGCAGAGAACCCGGACAGGGGCTTCAGCCCCAGCATTTT. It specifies CASREPGQGLQPQHF.

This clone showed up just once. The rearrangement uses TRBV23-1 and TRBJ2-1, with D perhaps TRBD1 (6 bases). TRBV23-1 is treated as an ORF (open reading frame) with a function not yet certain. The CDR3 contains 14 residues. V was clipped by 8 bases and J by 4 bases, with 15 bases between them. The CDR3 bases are TGCGCCAGCCCCCCCGGGACACAATACAATGAGCAGTTCTTC. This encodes CASPPGTQYNEQFF.